There are many counts of the clone carrying this T cell receptor beta chain. This record comes from a study of T cell repertoires in cytomegalovirus infection. CDR1 is SGHTA and CDR2 is FQGNSA in the germline V gene. Unmatched junction bases numbered 5, after V lost 5 bases and J lost 3 bases. The CDR3 spans 14 residues. TCRdb ran MiXCR on the reads and lists one entry per CDR3 protein. The sample lists over 300,000 distinct CDR3 sequences, over 7.5% seen once, with around 4.5% in the top ten. Sequenced sample: PBMCs. This clonotype was obtained from a human donor in good health (CMV status not recorded). Some clones in this sample may be carry-over from other donors' samples. The chain employs TRBV7-2 and TRBJ2-7; 9 bases are a match to TRBD2. In DNA form, the CDR3 reads TGTGCCAGCAGCAAACTAGCGGGCGGCTACGAGCAGTACTTC. Its translation is CASSKLAGGYEQYF. The full variable domain, its missing parts supplied by reference TRBV7-2 and TRBJ2-7, is GAGVSQSPSNKVTEKGKDVELRCDPISGHTALYWYRQSLGQGLEFLIYFQGNSAPDKSGLPSDRFSAERTGGSVSTLTIQRTQQEDSAVYLCASSKLAGGYEQYFGPGTRLTVT.